Following are 20 T cell receptor beta chains from one sample sequenced in a study of T cells expressing NK-cell markers. Following a re-call of the 5' RACE reads, TCRdb has one entry per CDR3 protein and lacks DNA. The sample totals 200,000 to 300,000 distinct CDR3 sequences. The material sequenced was blood T cells: a sorted CD56 or NKG2C T cell subset, CD4+ or CD8+ T cells, or bulk PBMC T cells (not recorded which). The receptors were gathered from a man in his late teens or twenties in good health.

The chain is built from TRBV6-1 and TRBJ1-2. Germline values: CDR1 MNHNS, CDR2 SASEGT. The length of the CDR3 is 13 residues. CDR3 loop: CASGRNSNYGYTF.

The V gene is TRBV2, the J gene TRBJ2-3. Per germline, CDR1 SNHLY and CDR2 FYNNEI. This CDR3 is 14 amino acids long. The CDR3 sequence: CASSPDLSIDTQYF.

The chain combines TRBV30 with TRBJ2-3; lacking DNA, the TRBD1 call made by TCRdb goes unchecked. The CDR3 runs 14 residues. Germline V CDR1 and CDR2: GTSNPN, SVGIG (reference sequence). The CDR3 sequence: CARERDRGPDTQYF.

CDR3 region: CSARFPQGEQFF. The chain joins TRBV20-1 to TRBJ2-1; absent DNA, TCRdb's TRBD2 call cannot be checked. CDR1 and CDR2 (germline): DFQATT, SNEGSKA (reference sequence). The CDR3 length is 12 residues.

The V gene is TRBV7-9, the J gene TRBJ1-1; TCRdb's D call of TRBD1 is untestable without DNA. The CDR3 runs to 15 residues. The V gene's germline CDR1 is SEHNR and CDR2 FQNEAQ (reference sequence). CDR3 in amino acids: CASSFDRTMNTEAFF.

The J gene is TRBJ2-5, the V gene TRBV24-1. Germline loops: CDR1 KGHDR, CDR2 SFDVKD. The CDR3 length is 11 residues. The CDR3 here is CATSDILAQYF.

The genes are TRBV12-5 and TRBJ1-2; TCRdb returns TRBD1, unconfirmable since there is no DNA. Germline assignment: CDR1 LGHNT and CDR2 FRNRAP. The CDR3 loop spans 12 amino acids. CDR3 sequence reads: CASAQTVGGYTF.

The chain employs TRBV13 and TRBJ2-5. Germline CDR1 and CDR2: PRHDT and FYEKMQ (reference sequence). The CDR3 sequence is 14 residues long. The CDR3 spells CASSQKVGHETQYF.

The chain recombines TRBV5-1 with TRBJ2-1; as DNA is missing, the TRBD2 call by TCRdb cannot be tested. This CDR3 is built from 15 residues. The germline CDR1 and CDR2 sequences are SGHRS and YFSETQ. This CDR3 is CASSPQSTGGNEQFF.

This chain joins TRBV11-1 and TRBJ2-7. This CDR3 comprises 13 residues. Germline V CDR1 and CDR2: SGHAT, FQDESV (reference sequence). CDR3 region: CASSLDKFSEQYF.

This sequence joins TRBV7-9 and TRBJ2-3; TCRdb's D gene call, TRBD2, goes unchecked for lack of DNA. CDR3 length: 16 amino acids. Per the germline V gene, CDR1 is SEHNR and CDR2 is FQNEAQ (reference sequence). CDR3 loop: CASSSPAGVVADTQYF. The full variable domain, its missing parts supplied by reference TRBV7-9 and TRBJ2-3, is DTGVSQNPRHKITKRGQNVTFRCDPISEHNRLYWYRQTLGQGPEFLTYFQNEAQLEKSRLLSDRFSAERPKGSFSTLEIQRTEQGDSAMYLCASSSPAGVVADTQYFGPGTRLTVL.

The chain combines TRBV6-1 with TRBJ2-2. CDR1 and CDR2 from the germline V gene are MNHNS and SASEGT. The CDR3 loop spans 11 amino acids. The CDR3 spells CASSNTGELFF.

The V and J genes are TRBV24-1 and TRBJ2-5; TCRdb selects TRBD1, and the lack of DNA leaves this call unchecked. The CDR3 extends over 15 amino acids. Germline V gives CDR1 KGHDR, CDR2 SFDVKD. CDR3 protein: CATSAGQGGRETQYF.

The genes are TRBV12-3 or TRBV12-4 and TRBJ2-2; TCRdb indicates TRBD1, and absent DNA this call remains unverified. The CDR3 runs 16 residues. CDR3 loop: CASSPGVTQGAGELFF.

The rearrangement links TRBV19 to TRBJ1-5; TCRdb's D call of TRBD1 is untestable without DNA. Germline assignment: CDR1 LNHDA and CDR2 SQIVND (reference sequence). CDR3 length: 17 amino acids. CDR3 residues: CASSEIRDRRNNQPQHF.

This chain connects TRBV10-3 to TRBJ2-7; absent DNA, TCRdb's TRBD1 call cannot be checked. Germline CDR1 is ENHRY and CDR2 is SYGVKD. The CDR3 has 12 amino acids. The CDR3 loop is CAAKYRDGEQYF.

The rearrangement links TRBV9 to TRBJ2-7. Germline V lookup: CDR1 SGDLS, CDR2 YYNGEE. The CDR3 runs 14 residues. CDR3 in amino acids: CASSVTVFSYEQYF. The entire variable domain, with the rest obtained from reference TRBV9 and TRBJ2-7, is as follows: DSGVTQTPKHLITATGQRVTLRCSPRSGDLSVYWYQQSLDQGLQFLIQYYNGEERAKGNILERFSAQQFPDLHSELNLSSLELGDSALYFCASSVTVFSYEQYFGPGTRLTVT.

The V and J genes are TRBV20-1 and TRBJ2-5. This CDR3 comprises 14 residues. Germline-derived CDR1 and CDR2 are DFQATT and SNEGSKA (reference sequence). The chain's CDR3 is CSARDRFGQETQYF.

V is TRBV12-3 or TRBV12-4 and J is TRBJ2-1; TCRdb returns TRBD2, unconfirmable since there is no DNA. The CDR3 consists of 15 residues. The CDR3 sequence is CASSFVGGKYNEQFF.

The rearrangement links TRBV20-1 to TRBJ2-3; with no DNA, the TCRdb D assignment of TRBD2 cannot be verified. This CDR3 comprises 15 residues. Germline CDR1 reads DFQATT; CDR2 reads SNEGSKA (reference sequence). The CDR3 protein is CSANLPSGFTDTQYF.